Described below is a single T cell receptor (beta chain) sequence and its context. This record belongs to a study of blood T cell repertoires in COVID-19. Enrolment of Seattle patients took place during active infection, and they were followed longitudinally. Germline lookup yields CDR1 SNHLY and CDR2 FYNNEI. The CDR3 runs to 13 residues. V was shortened by 5 bases and J by 0 bases, with 7 bases between the two germline ends. Assay used: immunoSEQ multiplex PCR; TCRdb lists only in-frame clones, some missing. The sample records some 200,000 clones, 75% to 90% being singletons. This clonotype originated in a woman between 65 and 79 years old with COVID-19, enrolled during active disease. The chain recombines TRBV2 with TRBJ1-2; maybe TRBD1 (6 bases). The sequenced material came from peripheral blood. This CDR3 is CASSRQANYGYTF. The CDR3 nucleotides read TGTGCCAGCAGTCGACAGGCTAACTATGGCTACACCTTC.